These 27 T cell receptor beta chains came from one sample sequenced in a study of cytomegalovirus exposure and HLA in healthy donors. The table came from immunoSEQ multiplex PCR; TCRdb's copy has only in-frame clones and leaves some out. Altogether 250,000 to 350,000 clones are present, roughly 90% being singletons, with the ten largest covering 0.92%. Specimen: PBMCs. The receptors were gathered from a woman aged 18 to 35 in good health and CMV-seronegative.

The rearrangement uses TRBV9 and TRBJ2-5; 10 positions agree with TRBD2. Germline CDR1 reads SGDLS; CDR2 reads YYNGEE. The CDR3 has 14 residues. Trimming removed 1 base from V and 4 bases from J; junction bases left unmatched: 1. CDR3 bases: TGTGCCAGCAGCGTAACTAGCGGGATAGAGACCCAGTACTTC. Its translation: CASSVTSGIETQYF.

V gene TRBV28 combines with J gene TRBJ2-1, with TRBD2 matching over 12 bases. The germline gives CDR1 MDHEN, CDR2 SYDVKM. This CDR3 has 19 amino acids. J gave up 14 bases and V 2 bases, and 22 bases lay outside the gene matches. The CDR3 reads CASSLESRRGLAGGPSEFF. The DNA of the CDR3 is TGTGCCAGCAGTTTAGAGTCTCGCAGGGGGCTAGCGGGAGGGCCCTCGGAGTTCTTC.

The V and J genes are TRBV4-1 and TRBJ2-1; 7 bases match TRBD2. Trimming removed 1 base from V and 7 bases from J; junction bases left unmatched: 10. The CDR3 spans 16 residues. Germline loops: CDR1 MGHRA, CDR2 YSYEKL. The CDR3, as DNA: TGCGCCAGCAGCCAAGTCTTCGCGGGAGCCCGGAATGAGCAGTTCTTC. This gives the protein CASSQVFAGARNEQFF.

This clone appeared a single time. The chain links TRBV9 to TRBJ1-2; 9 bases match TRBD1. The germline gives CDR1 SGDLS, CDR2 YYNGEE. This CDR3 spans 16 amino acids. V was pared by 4 bases and J by 6 bases, with 13 bases of the junction left unmatched. The CDR3 sequence: CASSPGFRTGVNGYTF. The DNA for the CDR3 is TGTGCCAGCAGCCCAGGGTTCAGGACAGGGGTCAATGGCTACACCTTC.

This chain uses TRBV15 with TRBJ1-5, with 7 bases identical to TRBD1. Germline-derived CDR1 and CDR2 are LNHNV and YYDKDF (reference sequence). The CDR3 length is 14 residues. Germline trimming cut 4 bases from V and 7 bases from J; bases unmatched to any gene: 7. Here the CDR3 reads CATSNRGFNQPQHF. The CDR3 DNA follows: TGTGCCACCAGCAACAGGGGCTTTAACCAGCCCCAGCATTTT. The complete variable domain, with remaining parts taken from reference TRBV15 and TRBJ1-5, reads DAMVIQNPRYQVTQFGKPVTLSCSQTLNHNVMYWYQQKSSQAPKLLFHYYDKDFNNEADTPDNFQSRRPNTSFCFLDIRSPGLGDTAMYLCATSNRGFNQPQHFGDGTRLSIL.

This rearrangement joins TRBV29-1 to TRBJ2-3; perhaps TRBD1 as D (6 bases). The V and J ends lost 6 bases and 4 bases respectively, with 17 bases between them. From germline, CDR1 is SQVTM and CDR2 ANQGSEA. The CDR3 has 14 amino acids. The CDR3 DNA reads TGCAGCGTAGCAAACAGGGTAGGGGCAGATACGCAGTATTTT. Translating it yields CSVANRVGADTQYF.

The CDR3 sequence is CASSLPGVNTEAFF. The CDR3, as DNA: TGTGCCAGCAGTTTGCCGGGGGTGAACACTGAAGCTTTCTTT. This chain uses TRBV27 with TRBJ1-1; possible D gene TRBD1, 5 bases. This CDR3 region has 14 residues. The ends were cut back, 3 bases at V and 0 bases at J, with 8 bases in the middle. Germline V gene sequence: CDR1 MNHEY, CDR2 SMNVEV (reference sequence).

The chain recombines TRBV28 with TRBJ2-1; D is perhaps TRBD1 (5 bases). Trimming left V 3 bases short and J 11 bases short, with 20 bases between. Germline V gene lookup returns CDR1 MDHEN and CDR2 SYDVKM. This CDR3 spans 15 amino acids. The CDR3 region is CASSFEQETLNKQFF. CDR3 DNA: TGTGCCAGCAGTTTCGAACAGGAGACACTAAACAAGCAGTTCTTC.

The chain is built from TRBV6-1 and TRBJ1-4, with a weak D call TRBD1 (5 bases). CDR1 and CDR2 (germline): MNHNS, SASEGT. V gave up 4 bases and J gave up 8 bases, with 11 bases separating them. The CDR3 runs 13 residues. This CDR3 is CASSGQGSEKLFF. CDR3 coding DNA: TGTGCCAGCAGTGGTCAGGGTAGCGAAAAACTGTTTTTT.

Concerning this clone: Other nucleotide sequences from this sample produce the same CDR3. The J gene is TRBJ2-7, the V gene TRBV5-4, with 8 bases aligning to TRBD1. This CDR3 is built from 13 residues. Looked up from germline, CDR1 is SGHNT and CDR2 is YYREEE (reference sequence). The V gene end was trimmed by 4 bases and the J gene end by 3 bases; junction bases not matched to a gene: 3. For the CDR3, the DNA is TGTGCCAGCAGCCTGACAGGGGACTACGAGCAGTACTTC. Its protein product is CASSLTGDYEQYF. The variable domain in full, completed from reference TRBV5-4 and TRBJ2-7, reads ETGVTQSPTHLIKTRGQQVTLRCSSQSGHNTVSWYQQALGQGPQFIFQYYREEENGRGNFPPRFSGLQFPNYSSELNVNALELDDSALYLCASSLTGDYEQYFGPGTRLTVT.

This clone was counted only a few times. This chain uses TRBV4-2 with TRBJ1-3; the D is unclear. CDR1 and CDR2 (germline): LGHNA, YNFKEQ. V was cut by 0 bases and J by 0 bases, with 6 bases left in between. The length of the CDR3 is 15 residues. The CDR3 bases are TGTGCCAGCAGCCAAGATAGGAGCTCTGGAAACACCATATATTTT. Protein sequence: CASSQDRSSGNTIYF.

The rearrangement uses TRBV2 and TRBJ2-7, with TRBD2 matching over 14 bases. Germline V lookup: CDR1 SNHLY, CDR2 FYNNEI. The CDR3 has 15 amino acids. V lost 6 bases to trimming and J lost 6 bases; unmatched junction nucleotides: 7. The CDR3 loop reads CASRVTGLAGVEQYF. In DNA, the CDR3 is TGTGCCAGCAGGGTAACGGGACTAGCGGGAGTCGAGCAGTACTTC.

This chain joins TRBV6-1 and TRBJ2-7; D gene unclear. The CDR3 has 14 amino acids. Looked up from germline, CDR1 is MNHNS and CDR2 is SASEGT. The ends were cut back, 2 bases at V and 4 bases at J, with 12 bases in the middle. This CDR3 is CASSEPNSYYEQYF. CDR3 nucleotide sequence: TGTGCCAGCAGTGAACCCAACAGTTATTACGAGCAGTACTTC.

This clone was counted once. The rearrangement uses TRBV7-6 and TRBJ1-4, with TRBD1 identical over 7 bases. CDR3 length: 18 amino acids. Trimming removed 4 bases from V and 6 bases from J; junction bases left unmatched: 17. Germline assignment: CDR1 SGHVS and CDR2 FNYEAQ. The CDR3, as DNA: TGTGCCAGCAGCTCCCTGTTAGACTCGGGACAGCAGGATGAAAAACTGTTTTTT. Amino acids: CASSSLLDSGQQDEKLFF.

The chain has TRBV27 and TRBJ2-7; D unresolved. CDR1 is MNHEY, CDR2 SMNVEV, per germline (reference sequence). The CDR3 runs to 13 residues. The V end was cut by 3 bases, the J end by 3 bases, with 9 bases between. The CDR3 DNA reads TGTGCCAGCAGTTTTGGCCAGTTCTACGAGCAGTACTTC. Translation: CASSFGQFYEQYF.

The chain has TRBV20-1 and TRBJ2-1, with D maybe TRBD1 (6 bases). Trimming stripped 6 bases from V and 7 bases from J, with 10 bases between. This CDR3 has 11 residues. The germline gives CDR1 DFQATT, CDR2 SNEGSKA (reference sequence). CDR3 in amino acids: CSAQGLNEQFF. The CDR3 nucleotides are TGCAGTGCCCAGGGGCTGAATGAGCAGTTCTTC.

This clone was seen a few times. The chain recombines TRBV2 with TRBJ2-3, with 7 bases fitting TRBD2. Per the germline V gene, CDR1 is SNHLY and CDR2 is FYNNEI. The V and J ends lost 2 bases and 4 bases, in that order; junction bases with no gene match: 3. The CDR3 is made up of 14 amino acids. CDR3 amino acids: CASSERGLPDTQYF. In DNA, the CDR3 is TGTGCCAGCAGTGAAAGGGGACTACCAGATACGCAGTATTTT.

The V and J genes are TRBV27 and TRBJ2-1; 10 nucleotides agree with TRBD2. Germline-derived CDR1 and CDR2 are MNHEY and SMNVEV (reference sequence). Unmatched junction bases numbered 8, after V lost 5 bases and J lost 4 bases. This CDR3 contains 16 residues. The CDR3 region has the DNA TGTGCCAGCAGTCCGAGGACTAGCGGCCTTTACAATGAGCAGTTCTTC. The encoded protein is CASSPRTSGLYNEQFF.

This clone was seen a single time. The chain carries TRBV9 and TRBJ2-3; TRBD2 is a possible D gene (6 bases). The CDR3 has 16 residues. Germline CDR1 reads SGDLS; CDR2 reads YYNGEE. Trimming took off 0 bases at V and 0 bases at J, with 11 bases between the two ends. CDR3 bases: TGTGCCAGCAGCGTAGGGCCCAGCGGGAGCACAGATACGCAGTATTTT. Amino acid sequence: CASSVGPSGSTDTQYF.

The gene calls are TRBV9 and TRBJ1-1; tentative D call: TRBD1 (6 bases). V was trimmed by 3 bases and J by 4 bases, leaving 22 bases between them. The CDR3 loop spans 17 amino acids. Germline V gene lookup returns CDR1 SGDLS and CDR2 YYNGEE. CDR3 protein: CASSARLAGALSTEAFF. CDR3 DNA sequence: TGTGCCAGCAGCGCGAGGTTGGCAGGGGCCTTGAGCACTGAAGCTTTCTTT.

The chain is built from TRBV6-5 and TRBJ2-7, with 7 bases aligning to TRBD1. Per germline, CDR1 MNHEY and CDR2 SVGAGI. This CDR3 contains 13 residues. Unmatched junction bases numbered 2, after V lost 2 bases and J lost 4 bases. The CDR3 here is CASSYGTDYEQYF. In DNA form, the CDR3 reads TGTGCCAGCAGTTACGGGACAGATTACGAGCAGTACTTC.

CDR3 in amino acids: CSVLLFGTGDNTIYF. DNA of the CDR3: TGCAGCGTTCTTCTCTTTGGGACAGGGGATAACACCATATATTTT. J is TRBJ1-3 and V is TRBV29-1, with 10 bases that match TRBD1. This CDR3 is 15 amino acids long. V lost 5 bases, J lost 7 bases, and 11 bases stayed unmatched. Germline V gives CDR1 SQVTM, CDR2 ANQGSEA.

This clone was seen once. The chain is built from TRBV5-6 and TRBJ2-5; D may be TRBD1 (5 bases). CDR3 length: 15 residues. The germline CDR1 and CDR2 sequences are SGHDT and YYEEEE. V lost 1 base to trimming and J lost 3 bases, with 13 bases between them. The CDR3 DNA reads as TGTGCCAGCAGCTTGACGTCAGGGCATGAAGAGACCCAGTACTTC. It specifies CASSLTSGHEETQYF.

CDR3 in amino acids: CASRQTGMNTEAFF. The CDR3 bases are TGTGCCAGCAGACAGACAGGGATGAACACTGAAGCTTTCTTT. The chain employs TRBV28 and TRBJ1-1; 7 nucleotides align to TRBD1. The CDR3 length is 14 residues. Trimming at V came to 6 bases and at J to 0 bases, leaving 4 bases not matched to a gene. Germline V lookup: CDR1 MDHEN, CDR2 SYDVKM.

The rearrangement joins TRBV28 to TRBJ1-1; possibly TRBD1 for D (5 bases). The V gene lost 5 bases and the J gene lost 4 bases, with 17 bases spanning the gap. This CDR3 contains 15 residues. In germline, CDR1 is MDHEN, CDR2 SYDVKM. The CDR3 DNA follows: TGTGCCAGCAGTACGGTGGGGGGGAACCCCACTGAAGCTTTCTTT. This sequence encodes CASSTVGGNPTEAFF.

The chain links TRBV4-1 to TRBJ2-6; 14 bases agree with TRBD2. The V segment lost 3 bases and the J segment 3 bases; nucleotides outside the gene matches: 7. The CDR3 covers 19 residues. The germline V gene has CDR1 MGHRA and CDR2 YSYEKL. The CDR3 loop is CASSHPGLAGGNGANVLTF. The CDR3 nucleotides are TGCGCCAGCAGCCACCCTGGACTAGCGGGAGGTAATGGGGCCAACGTCCTGACTTTC.

J is TRBJ2-2 and V is TRBV6-5; D gene unclear. The V and J ends lost 2 bases and 4 bases respectively, with 5 bases between them. Germline CDR1 MNHEY, CDR2 SVGAGI. The CDR3 length is 13 residues. CDR3 residues: CASSYTGTGELFF. DNA for the CDR3: TGTGCCAGCAGTTACACTGGCACCGGGGAGCTGTTTTTT.